This TCR beta chain was captured in a study of vaccination and CD4 T cells after COVID-19. Across the study: For each participant, vaccination comprised two doses of either the BNT162b2 or the mRNA-1273 vaccine.

The CDR3 has 14 residues. V lost 6 bases and J lost 5; bases outside the gene matches: 10. Per germline, CDR1 MDHEN and CDR2 SYDVKM. Treatment given: roughly 11-day PBMC culture with coronavirus spike peptide pools or control peptides (ViraFEST assay). Cultured CD4+ T cells had their DNA profiled by the Oncomine TCR Beta short-read assay. Via MiXCR, TCRdb re-called the PCR reads, giving one row per CDR3 protein. Of around 11,000 distinct CDR3 sequences listed, around 60% are singletons. About this clonotype itself: The antigen remains unidentified.

V and J are TRBV28 and TRBJ2-7, with 7 bases fitting TRBD1. The origin of this receptor is a human donor who had recovered from COVID-19. This sample comprised CD4+ T cells from blood, cultured in vitro, obtained before SARS-CoV-2 vaccination. The CDR3 DNA reads as TGTGCCAGCAGGAGGTATACAGGGGTGGACGAGCAGTACTTC. Its translation: CASRRYTGVDEQYF.